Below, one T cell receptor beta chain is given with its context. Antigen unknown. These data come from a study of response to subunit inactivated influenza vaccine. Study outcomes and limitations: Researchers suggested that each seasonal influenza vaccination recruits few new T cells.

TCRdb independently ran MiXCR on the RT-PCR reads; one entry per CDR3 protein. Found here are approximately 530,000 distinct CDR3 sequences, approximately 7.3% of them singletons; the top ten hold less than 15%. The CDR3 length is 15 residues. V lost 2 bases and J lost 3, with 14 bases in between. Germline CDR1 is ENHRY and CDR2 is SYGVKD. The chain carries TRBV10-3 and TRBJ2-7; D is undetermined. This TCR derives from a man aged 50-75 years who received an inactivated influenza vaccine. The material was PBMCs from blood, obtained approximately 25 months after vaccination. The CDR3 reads CAISEPSGMGYEQYF. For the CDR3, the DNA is TGTGCCATCAGTGAGCCCTCAGGTATGGGCTACGAGCAGTACTTC.